The clone carrying this T cell receptor (beta chain) appeared a few times. Its specificity is not known. This sample is drawn from a study of T cell repertoires in cytomegalovirus infection. Study-wide background: From public TCR beta signatures came an indication of both CMV infection and matching HLA type.

Overall study findings and caveats: HLA-C-restricted CMV-specific TCR beta clonotypes were dominant in the ex vivo response. Carriers of CMV plus the relevant HLA were identified by cumulative public TCR beta family frequency.

Trimming stripped 3 bases from V and 8 bases from J, with 18 bases between. CDR3 size: 15 residues. Germline V CDR1 and CDR2: SGDLS, YYNGEE. TCRdb re-called the reads with MiXCR, one entry per CDR3 protein. The sample holds 200,000 or so distinct CDR3 sequences; approximately 28% are singletons and the top ten take 30% to 40%. The chain couples TRBV9 to TRBJ2-1; a possible D gene is TRBD1 (5 bases). This sequence originates from a human donor in good health (CMV status not recorded). Some clones in this sample may be carry-over from other donors' samples. Sequencing was performed on PBMCs. The chain's CDR3 is CASSAALGAVDEQFF. CDR3 nucleotide sequence: TGTGCCAGCAGCGCGGCCTTAGGGGCGGTGGATGAGCAGTTCTTC.